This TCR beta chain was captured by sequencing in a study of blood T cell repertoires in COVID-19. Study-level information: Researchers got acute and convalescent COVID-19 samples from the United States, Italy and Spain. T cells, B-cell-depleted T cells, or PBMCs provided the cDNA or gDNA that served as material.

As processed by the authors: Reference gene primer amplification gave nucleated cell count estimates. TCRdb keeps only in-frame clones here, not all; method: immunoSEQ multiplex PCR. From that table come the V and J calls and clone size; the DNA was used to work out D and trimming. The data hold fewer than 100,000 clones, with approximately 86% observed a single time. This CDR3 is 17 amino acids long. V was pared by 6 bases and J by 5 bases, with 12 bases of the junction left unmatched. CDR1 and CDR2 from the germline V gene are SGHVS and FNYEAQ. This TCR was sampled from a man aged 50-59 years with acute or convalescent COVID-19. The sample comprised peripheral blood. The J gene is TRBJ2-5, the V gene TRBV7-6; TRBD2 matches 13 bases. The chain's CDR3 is CASRQYGLAGVGETQYF. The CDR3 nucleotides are TGTGCCAGCAGACAGTATGGACTAGCGGGAGTGGGGGAGACCCAGTACTTC. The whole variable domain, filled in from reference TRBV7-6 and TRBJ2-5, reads GAGVSQSPRYKVTKRGQDVALRCDPISGHVSLYWYRQALGQGPEFLTYFNYEAQQDKSGLPNDRFSAERPEGSISTLTIQRTEQRDSAMYRCASRQYGLAGVGETQYFGPGTRLLVL.